This entry lists 11 T cell receptor beta chains sequenced from one sample in a study of beta chain features in type 1 diabetes. Every isolated RNA sample was fully reverse transcribed, so sequencing captured expressed TCRB transcripts. Profiling relied on immunoSEQ multiplex PCR, and the TCRdb table lists in-frame clones only, not all of them. The profile shows around 300,000 clones, approximately 10% of them singletons. The sequenced sample consisted of naive CD4+ T cells from blood. The receptors derive from a woman in her twenties or thirties in good health.

This clone was observed a few times. This chain joins TRBV4-1 and TRBJ2-1; TRBD2 matches at 12 bases. This CDR3 has 18 residues. Looked up from germline, CDR1 is MGHRA and CDR2 is YSYEKL. Unmatched junction bases numbered 14, after V lost 1 base and J lost 10 bases. This chain's CDR3 is CASSQGRAGLAGRGEQFF. CDR3 in DNA: TGCGCCAGCAGCCAAGGACGAGCCGGACTAGCGGGACGGGGAGAGCAGTTCTTC.

There are a few counts of this clone. The chain is built from TRBV28 and TRBJ1-4, with D possibly being TRBD1 (6 bases). Trimming took 5 bases from V and 0 from J, leaving 10 bases between them. The CDR3 extends over 15 amino acids. Germline loops: CDR1 MDHEN, CDR2 SYDVKM. The CDR3, as DNA: TGTGCCAGCAGTCCCAGGACAGCAACTAATGAAAAACTGTTTTTT. Translation gives CASSPRTATNEKLFF.

The chain has TRBV9 and TRBJ2-7; D is perhaps TRBD1 (5 bases). V was clipped by 1 base and J by 2 bases, with 7 bases between them. The CDR3 consists of 13 residues. Germline V gene data show CDR1 as SGDLS and CDR2 as YYNGEE. CDR3 bases: TGTGCCAGCAGCGTATCACAGGCCTACGAGCAGTACTTC. As protein: CASSVSQAYEQYF.

This clone was picked up a small number of times. The rearrangement links TRBV5-1 to TRBJ2-3; 11 nucleotides line up with TRBD2. The germline V gene encodes CDR1 SGHRS and CDR2 YFSETQ. The CDR3 runs to 16 residues. V lost 3 bases and J lost 2; bases outside the gene matches: 5. The CDR3 loop is CASSSLAGGPTDTQYF. The DNA of the CDR3 is TGCGCCAGCAGCTCCTTAGCGGGAGGGCCCACAGATACGCAGTATTTT.

This clone has only a few counts. V is TRBV11-3 and J is TRBJ2-1; unclear D gene. From germline, CDR1 is SGHNT and CDR2 YENEEA. V shed 2 bases and J shed 0 bases, with 8 bases lying between them. CDR3 length: 15 residues. CDR3 bases: TGTGCCAGCAGCTTAACGGAGAGCTCCTACAATGAGCAGTTCTTC. This translates into CASSLTESSYNEQFF.

The chain employs TRBV27 and TRBJ2-1, with TRBD2 matching 12 bases. The CDR3 length is 15 residues. V lost 6 bases, J lost 4 bases, and 4 bases stayed unmatched. CDR1 and CDR2 from the germline V gene are MNHEY and SMNVEV (reference sequence). CDR3: CASRPLAGGYNEQFF. CDR3 sequence (DNA): TGTGCCAGCAGACCACTAGCGGGAGGTTACAATGAGCAGTTCTTC.

This clone was counted only a few times. The rearrangement uses TRBV7-9 and TRBJ1-5, with D perhaps matching TRBD1 (5 bases). The CDR3 is made up of 16 amino acids. Germline-derived CDR1 and CDR2 are SEHNR and FQNEAQ (reference sequence). Trimming cost V 4 bases and J 4 bases, with 17 bases left between them. The DNA for the CDR3 is TGTGCCAGCAGCTCAACACGGAACAGGTTTAATCAGCCCCAGCATTTT. Residues: CASSSTRNRFNQPQHF.

The chain uses TRBV14 and TRBJ1-1; D is uncertain. The CDR3 consists of 15 residues. Germline CDR1 reads SGHDN; CDR2 reads FVKESK. V gave up 1 base and J gave up 1 base, with 10 bases separating them. The CDR3 DNA reads TGTGCCAGCAGCCAAGTTTCGGTCTCGAACACTGAAGCTTTCTTT. It encodes CASSQVSVSNTEAFF. The whole variable domain, remainder taken from reference TRBV14 and TRBJ1-1, is EAGVTQFPSHSVIEKGQTVTLRCDPISGHDNLYWYRRVMGKEIKFLLHFVKESKQDESGMPNNRFLAERTGGTYSTLKVQPAELEDSGVYFCASSQVSVSNTEAFFGQGTRLTVV.

This clone came up a few times. This rearrangement joins TRBV19 to TRBJ2-3; TRBD1 is a possible D gene (6 bases). Germline V gene sequence: CDR1 LNHDA, CDR2 SQIVND (reference sequence). The CDR3 sequence is 16 residues long. Trimming removed 8 bases at V and 6 bases at J, with 24 bases between. CDR3 coding DNA: TGTGCCAGTTCCAGACTTGTTCCCGGGACATCCGATACGCAGTATTTT. Translated, it gives CASSRLVPGTSDTQYF.

This clone turned up a few times. The chain links TRBV6-5 to TRBJ2-3, with unresolved D. The CDR3 runs to 11 residues. The germline gives CDR1 MNHEY, CDR2 SVGAGI. Trimming shortened V by 6 bases and J by 5 bases, and 6 bases separated the two germline ends. The CDR3 here is CASSLGDTQYF. The CDR3 region has the DNA TGTGCCAGCAGCCTCGGAGATACGCAGTATTTT.

This clone has just one count. The V and J genes are TRBV7-9 and TRBJ2-3; 11 nucleotides match TRBD2. CDR1 is SEHNR and CDR2 is FQNEAQ in the germline V gene (reference sequence). This CDR3 has 16 amino acids. Trimming removed 5 bases from V and 6 bases from J; junction bases left unmatched: 10. In DNA form, the CDR3 reads TGTGCCAGCAGCAAAGGGACTAGCGGCATGTCGGATACGCAGTATTTT. Protein: CASSKGTSGMSDTQYF.